This TCR beta chain originates from a study of blood T cell repertoires in COVID-19. Study details: Samples came from the United States, Italy and Spain, spanning acute and convalescent COVID-19. T cells, B-cell-depleted T cells, or PBMCs provided the cDNA or gDNA that served as material.

Using immunoSEQ multiplex PCR, the repertoire was profiled, and TCRdb retains in-frame clones only, with some absent. Altogether tens of thousands of clones are present, less than 90% being singletons, with the ten largest covering around 10%. The CDR3 has 16 amino acids. The germline gives CDR1 SGHRS, CDR2 YFSETQ. The ends lost 3 bases at V and 7 bases at J; junction bases unmatched: 9. The sample holds many counts of this clone. The chain couples TRBV5-1 to TRBJ2-1; 11 bases are a match to TRBD2. The sequencing input was peripheral blood. The sequence came from a human donor in a cohort sampled during active COVID-19. CDR3 coding DNA: TGCGCCAGCAGCTCACAGACTAGCGGGGCCCCTAATGAGCAGTTCTTC. Protein sequence: CASSSQTSGAPNEQFF.